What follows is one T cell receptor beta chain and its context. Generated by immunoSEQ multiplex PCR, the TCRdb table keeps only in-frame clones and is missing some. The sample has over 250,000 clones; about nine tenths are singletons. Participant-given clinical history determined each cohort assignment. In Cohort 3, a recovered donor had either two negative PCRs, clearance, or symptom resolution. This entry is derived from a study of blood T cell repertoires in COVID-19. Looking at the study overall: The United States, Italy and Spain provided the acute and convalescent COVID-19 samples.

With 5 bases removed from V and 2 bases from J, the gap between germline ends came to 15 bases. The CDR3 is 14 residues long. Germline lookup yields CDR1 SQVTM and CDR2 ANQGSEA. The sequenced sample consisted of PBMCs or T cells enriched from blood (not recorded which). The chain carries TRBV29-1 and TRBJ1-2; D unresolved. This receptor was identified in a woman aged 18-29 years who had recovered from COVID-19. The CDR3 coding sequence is TGCAGCGTTCGAGGACTGACCACAAACTATGGCTACACCTTC. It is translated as CSVRGLTTNYGYTF.